This TCR beta chain comes out of a study of blood T cell repertoires in COVID-19. The wider study: Whether acute or convalescent, the COVID-19 samples came from the United States, Italy and Spain. Sample material is recorded as cDNA or gDNA derived from T cells, B-cell-depleted T cells, or PBMCs.

Method: immunoSEQ multiplex PCR; TCRdb's copy keeps in-frame clones and lacks some. The sample has approximately 150,000 clones, around 83% seen once; the top ten hold 12% to 15%. Participants' own reports of clinical history determined their cohort assignment. Cohort 3 donors counted as recovered after two negative PCRs, clearance, or resolved symptoms. This sequence was found in a man aged 50-60 years who had recovered from COVID-19. Sequences were obtained from PBMCs or T cells enriched from blood (not recorded which).

In DNA, the CDR3 is TGTGCCAGCAGCCCCAAGAGCCTAGCGGGGGCCCGCACAGATACGCAGTATTTT. It yields the protein CASSPKSLAGARTDTQYF. The chain couples TRBV3-1 (or the pseudogene TRBV3-2) to TRBJ2-3; 10 positions match TRBD2. The CDR3 covers 18 residues. V was pared by 4 bases and J by 1 base, with 11 bases of the junction left unmatched. Germline CDR1 is LGHDT and CDR2 is YNNKEL (reference sequence).